This TCR beta chain was sequenced in a study of blood T cells in healthy people across ages. Using a J-beta primer mix together with a sample-barcoded 5' primer, a second PCR was run for roughly 7 to 12 cycles. TCRdb re-analysed the 5' RACE reads in MiXCR, keeping a single row per CDR3 protein. The data show about 650,000 distinct CDR3 sequences, 45% to 60% seen once. Only a few counts were recorded for this clonotype. V was pared by 2 bases and J by 6 bases, with 6 bases of the junction left unmatched. The CDR3 length is 15 residues. Healthy Russian Caucasian donors spanned ages about 6 to 100 years.

The source of this sequence is an elderly woman in good health. The rearrangement joins TRBV12-3 or TRBV12-4 to TRBJ1-2; 10 nucleotides line up with TRBD1. Input material: blood. The DNA for the CDR3 is TGTGCCAGCAGTTTAAAGGGACAGGGGTATCATGGCTACACCTTC. It specifies CASSLKGQGYHGYTF.